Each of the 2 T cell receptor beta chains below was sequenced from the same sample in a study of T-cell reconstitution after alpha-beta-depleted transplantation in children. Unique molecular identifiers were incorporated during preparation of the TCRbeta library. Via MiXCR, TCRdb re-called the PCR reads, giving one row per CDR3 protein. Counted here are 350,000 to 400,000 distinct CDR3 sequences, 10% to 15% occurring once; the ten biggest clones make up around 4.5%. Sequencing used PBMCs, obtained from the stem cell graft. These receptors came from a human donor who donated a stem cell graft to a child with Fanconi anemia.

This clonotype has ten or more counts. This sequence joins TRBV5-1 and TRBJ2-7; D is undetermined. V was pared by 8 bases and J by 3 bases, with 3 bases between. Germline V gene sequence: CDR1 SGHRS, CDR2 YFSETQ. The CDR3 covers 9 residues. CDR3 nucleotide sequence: TGCGCCAGAGACTACGAGCAGTACTTC. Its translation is CARDYEQYF.

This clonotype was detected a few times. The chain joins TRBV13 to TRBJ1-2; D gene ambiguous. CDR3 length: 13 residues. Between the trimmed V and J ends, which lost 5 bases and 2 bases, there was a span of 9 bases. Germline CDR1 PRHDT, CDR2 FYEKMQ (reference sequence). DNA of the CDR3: TGTGCCAGCAGCGGGCAGGTAAACTATGGCTACACCTTC. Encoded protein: CASSGQVNYGYTF. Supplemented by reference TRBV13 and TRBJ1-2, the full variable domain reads AAGVIQSPRHLIKEKRETATLKCYPIPRHDTVYWYQQGPGQDPQFLISFYEKMQSDKGSIPDRFSAQQFSDYHSELNMSSLELGDSALYFCASSGQVNYGYTFGSGTRLTVV.